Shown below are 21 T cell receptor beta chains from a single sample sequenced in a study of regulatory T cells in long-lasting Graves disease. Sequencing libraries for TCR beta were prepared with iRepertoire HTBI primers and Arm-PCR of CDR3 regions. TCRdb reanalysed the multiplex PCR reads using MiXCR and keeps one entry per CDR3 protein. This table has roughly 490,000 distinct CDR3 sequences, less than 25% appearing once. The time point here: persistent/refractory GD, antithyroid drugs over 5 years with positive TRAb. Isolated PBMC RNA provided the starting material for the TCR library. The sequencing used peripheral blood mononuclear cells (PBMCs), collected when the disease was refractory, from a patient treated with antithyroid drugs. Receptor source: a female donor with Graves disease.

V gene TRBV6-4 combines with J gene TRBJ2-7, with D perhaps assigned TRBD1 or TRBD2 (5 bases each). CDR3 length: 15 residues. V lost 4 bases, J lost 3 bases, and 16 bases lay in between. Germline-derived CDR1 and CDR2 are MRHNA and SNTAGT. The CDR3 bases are TGTGCCAGCAGTGCCCTCCGGGACCGCATCTACGAGCAGTACTTC. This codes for CASSALRDRIYEQYF.

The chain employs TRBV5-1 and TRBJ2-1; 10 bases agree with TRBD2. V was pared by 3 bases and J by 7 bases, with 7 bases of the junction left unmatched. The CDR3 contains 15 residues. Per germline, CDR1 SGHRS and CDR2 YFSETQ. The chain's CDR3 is CASSSLAGVGNEQFF. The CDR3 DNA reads TGCGCCAGCAGCTCCCTAGCGGGGGTGGGGAATGAGCAGTTCTTC.

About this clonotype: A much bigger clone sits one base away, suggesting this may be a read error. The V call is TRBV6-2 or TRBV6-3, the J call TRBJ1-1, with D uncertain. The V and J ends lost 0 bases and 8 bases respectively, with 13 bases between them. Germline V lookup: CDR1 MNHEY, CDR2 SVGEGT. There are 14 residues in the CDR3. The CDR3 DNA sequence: TGTGCCAGCAGTTACTCGAGACTCGGTCCAGAAGCTTTCTTT. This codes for CASSYSRLGPEAFF.

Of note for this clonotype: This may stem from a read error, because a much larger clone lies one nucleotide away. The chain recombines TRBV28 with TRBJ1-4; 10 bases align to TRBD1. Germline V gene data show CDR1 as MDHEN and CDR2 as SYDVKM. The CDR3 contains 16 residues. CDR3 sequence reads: CASSGDRGNLNEKLLF. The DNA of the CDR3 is TGTGCCAGCAGTGGGGACAGGGGCAACTTAAATGAAAAACTGCTTTTT.

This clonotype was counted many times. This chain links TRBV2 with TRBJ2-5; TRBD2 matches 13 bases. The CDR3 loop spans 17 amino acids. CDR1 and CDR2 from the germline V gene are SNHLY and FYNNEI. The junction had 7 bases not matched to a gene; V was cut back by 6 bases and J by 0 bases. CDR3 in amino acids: CASRGLAGVMYQETQYF. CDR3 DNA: TGTGCCAGCAGAGGACTAGCGGGGGTGATGTACCAAGAGACCCAGTACTTC.

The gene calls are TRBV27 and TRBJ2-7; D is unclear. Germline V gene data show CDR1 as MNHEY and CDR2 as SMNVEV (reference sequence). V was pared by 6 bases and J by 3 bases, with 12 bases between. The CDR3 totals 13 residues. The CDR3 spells CASSRNLDYEQYF. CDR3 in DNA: TGTGCCAGCAGCCGGAACTTGGACTACGAGCAGTACTTC.

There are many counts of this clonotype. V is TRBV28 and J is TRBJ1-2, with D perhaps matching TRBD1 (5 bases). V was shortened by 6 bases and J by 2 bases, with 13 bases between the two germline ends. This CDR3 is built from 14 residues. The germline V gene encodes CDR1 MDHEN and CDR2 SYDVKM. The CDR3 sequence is CASSSGGENYGYTF. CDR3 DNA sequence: TGTGCCAGCAGCTCTGGGGGGGAGAACTATGGCTACACCTTC.

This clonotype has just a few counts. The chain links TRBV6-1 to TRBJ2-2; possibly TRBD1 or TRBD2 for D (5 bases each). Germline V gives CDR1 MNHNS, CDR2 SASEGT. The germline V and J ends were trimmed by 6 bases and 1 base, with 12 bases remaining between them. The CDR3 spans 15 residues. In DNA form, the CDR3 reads TGTGCCAGCAGCGTGGGGACCCTGAACACCGGGGAGCTGTTTTTT. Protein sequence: CASSVGTLNTGELFF.

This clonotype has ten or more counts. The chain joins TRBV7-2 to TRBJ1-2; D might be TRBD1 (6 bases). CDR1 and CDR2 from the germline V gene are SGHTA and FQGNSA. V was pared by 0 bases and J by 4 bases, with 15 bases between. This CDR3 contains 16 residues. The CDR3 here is CASSLASGGGAYGYTF. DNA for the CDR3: TGTGCCAGCAGCTTAGCAAGTGGCGGGGGCGCCTATGGCTACACCTTC.

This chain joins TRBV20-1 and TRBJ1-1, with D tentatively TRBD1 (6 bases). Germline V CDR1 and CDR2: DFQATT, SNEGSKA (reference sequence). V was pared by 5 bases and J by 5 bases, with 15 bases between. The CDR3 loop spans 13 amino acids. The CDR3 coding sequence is TGCAGTGCTCAGGGGACACCAGGGACTGAAGCTTTCTTT. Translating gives CSAQGTPGTEAFF.

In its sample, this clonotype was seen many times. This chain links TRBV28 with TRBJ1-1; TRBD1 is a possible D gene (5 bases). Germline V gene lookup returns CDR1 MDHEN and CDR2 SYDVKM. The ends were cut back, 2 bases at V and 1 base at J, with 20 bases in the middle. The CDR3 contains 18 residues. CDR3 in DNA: TGTGCCAGCAGTTTAAACTCGAGGCATTGGCAGGGGAACACTGAAGCTTTCTTT. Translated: CASSLNSRHWQGNTEAFF. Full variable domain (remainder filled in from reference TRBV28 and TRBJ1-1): DVKVTQSSRYLVKRTGEKVFLECVQDMDHENMFWYRQDPGLGLRLIYFSYDVKMKEKGDIPEGYSVSREKKERFSLILESASTNQTSMYLCASSLNSRHWQGNTEAFFGQGTRLTVV.

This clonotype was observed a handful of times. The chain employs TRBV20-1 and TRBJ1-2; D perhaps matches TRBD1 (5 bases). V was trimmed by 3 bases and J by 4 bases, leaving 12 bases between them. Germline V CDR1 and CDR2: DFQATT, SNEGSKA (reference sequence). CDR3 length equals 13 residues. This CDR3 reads CSASPGQVYGYTF. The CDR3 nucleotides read TGCAGTGCTAGCCCGGGGCAGGTCTATGGCTACACCTTC.

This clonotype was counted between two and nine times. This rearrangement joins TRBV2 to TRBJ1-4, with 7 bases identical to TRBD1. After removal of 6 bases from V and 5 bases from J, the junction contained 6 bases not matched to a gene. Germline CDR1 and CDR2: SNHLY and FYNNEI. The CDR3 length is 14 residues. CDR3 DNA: TGTGCCAGCAGCTCCAGGGGGGGGAATGAAAAACTGTTTTTT. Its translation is CASSSRGGNEKLFF.

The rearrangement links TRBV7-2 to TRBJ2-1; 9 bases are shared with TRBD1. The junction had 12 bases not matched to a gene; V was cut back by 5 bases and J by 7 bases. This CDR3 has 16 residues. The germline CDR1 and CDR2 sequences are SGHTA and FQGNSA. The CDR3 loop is CASSQNRGRVVNEQFF. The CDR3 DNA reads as TGTGCCAGCAGCCAGAACAGGGGGCGAGTAGTAAATGAGCAGTTCTTC.

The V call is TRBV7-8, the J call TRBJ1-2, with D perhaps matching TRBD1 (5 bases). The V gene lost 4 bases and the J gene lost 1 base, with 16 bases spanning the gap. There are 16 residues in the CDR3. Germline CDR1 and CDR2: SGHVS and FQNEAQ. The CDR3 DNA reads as TGTGCCAGCAGCTCAACCGGGACGGTCGTTAACTATGGCTACACCTTC. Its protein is CASSSTGTVVNYGYTF. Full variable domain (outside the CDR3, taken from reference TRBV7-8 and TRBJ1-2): GAGVSQSPRYKVAKRGQDVALRCDPISGHVSLFWYQQALGQGPEFLTYFQNEAQLDKSGLPSDRFFAERPEGSVSTLKIQRTQQEDSAVYLCASSSTGTVVNYGYTFGSGTRLTVV.

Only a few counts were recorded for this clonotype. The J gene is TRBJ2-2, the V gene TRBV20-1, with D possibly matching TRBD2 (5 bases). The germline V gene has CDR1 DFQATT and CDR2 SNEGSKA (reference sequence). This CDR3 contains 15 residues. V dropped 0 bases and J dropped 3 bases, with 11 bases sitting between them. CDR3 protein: CSARDWARDTGELFF. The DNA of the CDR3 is TGCAGTGCTAGAGATTGGGCGCGGGACACCGGGGAGCTGTTTTTT.

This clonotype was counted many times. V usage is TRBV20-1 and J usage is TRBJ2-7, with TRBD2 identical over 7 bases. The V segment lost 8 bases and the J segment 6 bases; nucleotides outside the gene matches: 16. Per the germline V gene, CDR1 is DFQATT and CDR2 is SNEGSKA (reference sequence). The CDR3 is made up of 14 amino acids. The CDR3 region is CSRLGGTPGGEQYF. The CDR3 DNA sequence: TGCAGTAGGTTGGGGGGGACCCCGGGAGGCGAGCAGTACTTC.

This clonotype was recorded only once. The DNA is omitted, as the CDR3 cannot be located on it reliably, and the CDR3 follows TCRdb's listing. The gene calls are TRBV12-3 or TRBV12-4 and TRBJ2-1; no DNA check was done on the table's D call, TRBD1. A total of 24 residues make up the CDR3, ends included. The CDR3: CASSQTSVYFCAISGPGTGNAQYF.

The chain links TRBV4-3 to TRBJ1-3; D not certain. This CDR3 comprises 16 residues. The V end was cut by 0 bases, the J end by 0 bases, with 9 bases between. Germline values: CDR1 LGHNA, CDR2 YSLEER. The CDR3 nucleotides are TGCGCCAGCAGCCAAGATACGCCGCACTCTGGAAACACCATATATTTT. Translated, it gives CASSQDTPHSGNTIYF.

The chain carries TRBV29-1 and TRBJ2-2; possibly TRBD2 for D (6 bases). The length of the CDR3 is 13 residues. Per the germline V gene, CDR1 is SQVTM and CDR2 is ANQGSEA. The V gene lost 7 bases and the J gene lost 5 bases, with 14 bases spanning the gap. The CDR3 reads CSGGEAQTGELFF. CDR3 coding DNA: TGCAGCGGAGGGGAGGCTCAAACCGGGGAGCTGTTTTTT.

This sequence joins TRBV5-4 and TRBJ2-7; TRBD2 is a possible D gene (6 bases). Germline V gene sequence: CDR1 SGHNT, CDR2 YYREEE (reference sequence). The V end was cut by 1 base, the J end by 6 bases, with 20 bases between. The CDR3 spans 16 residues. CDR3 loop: CASSLFIGTDPFEQYF. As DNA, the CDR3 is TGTGCCAGCAGCTTGTTCATCGGGACTGACCCTTTCGAGCAGTACTTC.